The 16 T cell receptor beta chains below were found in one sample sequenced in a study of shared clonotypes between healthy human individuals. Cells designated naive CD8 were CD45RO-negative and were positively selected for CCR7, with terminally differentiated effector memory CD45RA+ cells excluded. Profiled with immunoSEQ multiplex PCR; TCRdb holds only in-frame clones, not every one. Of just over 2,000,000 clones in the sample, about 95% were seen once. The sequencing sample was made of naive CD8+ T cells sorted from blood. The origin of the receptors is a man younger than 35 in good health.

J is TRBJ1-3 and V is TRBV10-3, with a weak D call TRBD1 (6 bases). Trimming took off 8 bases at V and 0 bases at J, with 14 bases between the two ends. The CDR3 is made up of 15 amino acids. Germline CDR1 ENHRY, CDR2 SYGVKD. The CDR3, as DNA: TGTGCCATCCGGCAGGGGATATACTCTGGAAACACCATATATTTT. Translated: CAIRQGIYSGNTIYF.

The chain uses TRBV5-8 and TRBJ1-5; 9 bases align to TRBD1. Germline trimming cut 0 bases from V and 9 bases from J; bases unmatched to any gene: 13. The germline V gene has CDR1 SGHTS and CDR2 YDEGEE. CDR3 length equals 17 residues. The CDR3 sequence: CASSLARERDREGPQHF. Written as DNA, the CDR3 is TGTGCCAGCAGCTTGGCAAGGGAAAGGGACAGGGAAGGGCCCCAGCATTTT.

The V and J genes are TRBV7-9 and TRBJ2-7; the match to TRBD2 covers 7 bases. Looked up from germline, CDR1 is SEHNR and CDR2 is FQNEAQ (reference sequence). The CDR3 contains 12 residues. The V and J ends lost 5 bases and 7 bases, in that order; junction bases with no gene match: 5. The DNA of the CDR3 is TGTGCCAGCAGCCGGGGGGAGGTGGAGCAGTACTTC. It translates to CASSRGEVEQYF.

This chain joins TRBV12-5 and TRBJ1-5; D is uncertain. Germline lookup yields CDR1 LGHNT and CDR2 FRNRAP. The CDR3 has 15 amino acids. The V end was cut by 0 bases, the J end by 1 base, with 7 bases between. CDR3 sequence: CASGLVGYSNQPQHF. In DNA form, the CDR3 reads TGTGCTAGTGGTTTGGTAGGGTACAGCAATCAGCCCCAGCATTTT. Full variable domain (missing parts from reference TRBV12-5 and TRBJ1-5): DARVTQTPRHKVTEMGQEVTMRCQPILGHNTVFWYRQTMMQGLELLAYFRNRAPLDDSGMPKDRFSAEMPDATLATLKIQPSEPRDSAVYFCASGLVGYSNQPQHFGDGTRLSIL.

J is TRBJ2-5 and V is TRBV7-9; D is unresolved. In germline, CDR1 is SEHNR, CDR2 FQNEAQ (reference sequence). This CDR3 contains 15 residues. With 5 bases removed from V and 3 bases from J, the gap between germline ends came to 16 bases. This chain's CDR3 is CASSPRTMQEETQYF. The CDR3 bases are TGTGCCAGCAGCCCAAGGACCATGCAGGAAGAGACCCAGTACTTC. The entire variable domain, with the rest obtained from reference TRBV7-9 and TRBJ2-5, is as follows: DTGVSQNPRHKITKRGQNVTFRCDPISEHNRLYWYRQTLGQGPEFLTYFQNEAQLEKSRLLSDRFSAERPKGSFSTLEIQRTEQGDSAMYLCASSPRTMQEETQYFGPGTRLLVL.

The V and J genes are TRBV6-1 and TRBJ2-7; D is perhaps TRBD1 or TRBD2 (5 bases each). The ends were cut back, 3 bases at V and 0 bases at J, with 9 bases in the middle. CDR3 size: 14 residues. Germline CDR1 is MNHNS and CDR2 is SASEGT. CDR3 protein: CASSDWGNSYEQYF. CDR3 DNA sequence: TGTGCCAGCAGTGATTGGGGGAACTCCTACGAGCAGTACTTC.

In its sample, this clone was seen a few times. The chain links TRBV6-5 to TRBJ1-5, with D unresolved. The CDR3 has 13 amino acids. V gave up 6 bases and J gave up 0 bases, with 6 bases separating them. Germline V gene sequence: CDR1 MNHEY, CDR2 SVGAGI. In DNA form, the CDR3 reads TGTGCCAGCAGGCGCGCTAGCAATCAGCCCCAGCATTTT. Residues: CASRRASNQPQHF.

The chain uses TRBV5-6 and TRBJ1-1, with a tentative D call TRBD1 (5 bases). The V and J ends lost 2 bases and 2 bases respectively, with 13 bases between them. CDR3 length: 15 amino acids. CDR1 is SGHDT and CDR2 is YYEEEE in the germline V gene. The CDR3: CASSFEGETNTEAFF. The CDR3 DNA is TGTGCCAGCAGCTTTGAAGGGGAGACAAACACTGAAGCTTTCTTT.

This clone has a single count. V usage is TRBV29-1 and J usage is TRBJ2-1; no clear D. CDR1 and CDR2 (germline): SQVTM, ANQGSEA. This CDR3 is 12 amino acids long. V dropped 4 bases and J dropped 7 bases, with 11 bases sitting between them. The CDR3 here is CSVGIGQNEQFF. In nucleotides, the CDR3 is TGCAGCGTTGGAATAGGGCAGAATGAGCAGTTCTTC.

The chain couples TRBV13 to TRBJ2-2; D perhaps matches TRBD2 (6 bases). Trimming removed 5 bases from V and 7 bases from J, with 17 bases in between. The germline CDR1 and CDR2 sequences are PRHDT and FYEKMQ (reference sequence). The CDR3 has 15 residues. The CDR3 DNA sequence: TGTGCCAGCAGCCCCCCCGGGGGAAGGGACGGGGAGCTGTTTTTT. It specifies CASSPPGGRDGELFF.

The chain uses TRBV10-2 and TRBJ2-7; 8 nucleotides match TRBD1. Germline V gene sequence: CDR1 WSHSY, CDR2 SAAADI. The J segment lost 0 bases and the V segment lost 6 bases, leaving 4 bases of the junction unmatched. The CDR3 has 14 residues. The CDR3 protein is CASRGQESSYEQYF. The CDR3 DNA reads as TGCGCCAGCAGGGGACAGGAAAGCTCCTACGAGCAGTACTTC.

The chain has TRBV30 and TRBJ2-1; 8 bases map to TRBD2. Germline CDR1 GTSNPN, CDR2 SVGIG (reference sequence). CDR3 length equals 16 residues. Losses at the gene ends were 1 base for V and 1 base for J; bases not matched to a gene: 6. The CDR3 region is CAWSGTREGSYNEQFF. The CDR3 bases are TGTGCCTGGAGTGGTACTCGGGAGGGGTCCTACAATGAGCAGTTCTTC.

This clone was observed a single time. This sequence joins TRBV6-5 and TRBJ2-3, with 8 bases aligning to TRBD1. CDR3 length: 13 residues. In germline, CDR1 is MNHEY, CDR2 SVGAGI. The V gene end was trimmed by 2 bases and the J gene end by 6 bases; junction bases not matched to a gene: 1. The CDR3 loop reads CASSYRTGDTQYF. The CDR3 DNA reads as TGTGCCAGCAGTTACCGGACAGGGGATACGCAGTATTTT.

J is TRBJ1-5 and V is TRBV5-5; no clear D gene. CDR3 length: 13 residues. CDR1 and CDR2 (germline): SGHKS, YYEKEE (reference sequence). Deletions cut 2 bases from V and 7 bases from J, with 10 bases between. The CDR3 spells CASSFGFGQPQHF. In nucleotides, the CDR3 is TGTGCCAGCAGCTTCGGGTTTGGACAGCCCCAGCATTTT.

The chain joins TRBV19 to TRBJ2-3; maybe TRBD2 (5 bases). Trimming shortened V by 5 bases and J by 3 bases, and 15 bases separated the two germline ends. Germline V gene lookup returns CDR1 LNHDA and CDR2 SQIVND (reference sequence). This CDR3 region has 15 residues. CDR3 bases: TGTGCCAGTAGTGCCCTCTTTCGAGGGACAGATACGCAGTATTTT. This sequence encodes CASSALFRGTDTQYF.

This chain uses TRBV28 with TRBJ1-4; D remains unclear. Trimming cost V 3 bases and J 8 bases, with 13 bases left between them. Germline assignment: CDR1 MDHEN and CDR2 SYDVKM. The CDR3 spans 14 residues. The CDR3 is CASSFLLLREKLFF. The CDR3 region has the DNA TGTGCCAGCAGTTTCCTGCTGCTTAGGGAAAAACTGTTTTTT.